Below, 2 T cell receptor beta chains from the same sample are listed, as sequenced in a study of radiotherapy plus CTLA-4 blockade in lung cancer. Some clones are missing from TCRdb's copy, which holds only in-frame ones; the method was immunoSEQ multiplex PCR. The sample includes just over 60,000 clones, about 80% of them seen just once. Sequenced material: peripheral blood, taken from a patient treated with radiotherapy plus ipilimumab. The receptors were sampled from a human donor with non-small cell lung cancer who had a complete response to radiotherapy plus ipilimumab.

The table lists this clone with a count of one. The rearrangement joins TRBV7-2 to TRBJ2-1; 7 bases line up with TRBD2. The CDR3 runs to 12 residues. Germline V lookup: CDR1 SGHTA, CDR2 FQGNSA. Unmatched junction bases numbered 5, after V lost 11 bases and J lost 4 bases. As DNA, the CDR3 is TGTGCCGTATGGGACTATTACAATGAGCAGTTCTTC. This gives the protein CAVWDYYNEQFF.

J is TRBJ1-4 and V is TRBV6-1; D uncertain. V was trimmed by 6 bases and J by 10 bases, leaving 6 bases between them. There are 10 residues in the CDR3. Germline V gives CDR1 MNHNS, CDR2 SASEGT. The CDR3 loop is CASSRSKLFF. CDR3 DNA: TGTGCCAGCAGCCGCTCAAAACTGTTTTTT.